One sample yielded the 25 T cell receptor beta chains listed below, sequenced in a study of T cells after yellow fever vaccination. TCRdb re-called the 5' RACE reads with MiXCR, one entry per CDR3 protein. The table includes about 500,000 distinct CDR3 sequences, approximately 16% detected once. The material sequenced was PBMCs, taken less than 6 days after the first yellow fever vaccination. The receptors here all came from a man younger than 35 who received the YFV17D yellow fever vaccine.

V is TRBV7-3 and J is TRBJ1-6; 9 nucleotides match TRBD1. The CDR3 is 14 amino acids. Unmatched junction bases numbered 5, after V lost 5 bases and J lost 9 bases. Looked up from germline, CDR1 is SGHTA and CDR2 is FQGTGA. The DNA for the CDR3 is TGTGCCAGCAGCGCGGGACAGGGTGGTTCACCCCTCCACTTT. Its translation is CASSAGQGGSPLHF.

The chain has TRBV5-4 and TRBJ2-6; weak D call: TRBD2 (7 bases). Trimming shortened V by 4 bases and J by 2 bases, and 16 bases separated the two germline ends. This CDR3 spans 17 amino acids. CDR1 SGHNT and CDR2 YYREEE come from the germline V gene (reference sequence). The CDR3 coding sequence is TGTGCCAGCAGCCCCAAAGGGGGGGGCCCTGGGGCCAACGTCCTGACTTTC. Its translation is CASSPKGGGPGANVLTF.

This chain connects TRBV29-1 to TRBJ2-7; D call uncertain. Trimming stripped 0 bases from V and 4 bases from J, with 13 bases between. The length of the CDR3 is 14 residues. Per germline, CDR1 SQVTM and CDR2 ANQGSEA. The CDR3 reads CSVEDPPQYYEQYF. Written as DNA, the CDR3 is TGCAGCGTTGAAGACCCCCCCCAATATTACGAGCAGTACTTC.

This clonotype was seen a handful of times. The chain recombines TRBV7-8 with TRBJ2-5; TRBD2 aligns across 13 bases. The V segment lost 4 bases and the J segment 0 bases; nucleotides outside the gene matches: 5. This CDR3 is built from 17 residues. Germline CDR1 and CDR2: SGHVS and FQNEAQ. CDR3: CASSSGTSGEYQETQYF. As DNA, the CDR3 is TGTGCCAGCAGCTCTGGGACTAGCGGGGAGTACCAAGAGACCCAGTACTTC.

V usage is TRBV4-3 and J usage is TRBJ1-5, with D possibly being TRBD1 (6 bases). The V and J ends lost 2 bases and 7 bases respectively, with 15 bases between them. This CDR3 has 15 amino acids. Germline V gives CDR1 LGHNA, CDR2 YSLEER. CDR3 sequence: CASSQFRGAGQPQHF. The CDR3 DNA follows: TGCGCCAGCAGCCAATTCCGGGGGGCAGGACAGCCCCAGCATTTT.

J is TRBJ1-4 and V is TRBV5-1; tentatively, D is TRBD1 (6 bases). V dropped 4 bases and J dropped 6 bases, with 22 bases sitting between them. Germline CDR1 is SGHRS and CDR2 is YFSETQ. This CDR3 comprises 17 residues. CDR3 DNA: TGCGCCAGCAGCCCAGACCTGGACAGTCAAATCCATGAAAAACTGTTTTTT. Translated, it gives CASSPDLDSQIHEKLFF.

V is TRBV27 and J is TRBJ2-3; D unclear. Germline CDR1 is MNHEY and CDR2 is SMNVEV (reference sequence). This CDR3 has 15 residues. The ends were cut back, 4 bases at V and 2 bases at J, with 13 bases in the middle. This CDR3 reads CASSSSVANTDTQYF. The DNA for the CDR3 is TGTGCCAGCAGTTCCAGCGTGGCGAACACAGATACGCAGTATTTT.

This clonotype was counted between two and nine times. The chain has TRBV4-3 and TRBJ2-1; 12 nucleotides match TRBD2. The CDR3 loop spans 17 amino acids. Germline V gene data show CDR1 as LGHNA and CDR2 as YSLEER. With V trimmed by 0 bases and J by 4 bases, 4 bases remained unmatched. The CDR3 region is CASSQDSTSGGYNEQFF. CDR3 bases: TGCGCCAGCAGCCAAGACTCGACTAGCGGGGGATACAATGAGCAGTTCTTC.

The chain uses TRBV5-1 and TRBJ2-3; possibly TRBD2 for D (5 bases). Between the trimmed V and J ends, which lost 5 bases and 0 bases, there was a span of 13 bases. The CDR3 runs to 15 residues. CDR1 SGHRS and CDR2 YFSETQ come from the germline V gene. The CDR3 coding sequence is TGCGCCAGCAGTGGAGCGGAACCTAGCACAGATACGCAGTATTTT. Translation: CASSGAEPSTDTQYF.

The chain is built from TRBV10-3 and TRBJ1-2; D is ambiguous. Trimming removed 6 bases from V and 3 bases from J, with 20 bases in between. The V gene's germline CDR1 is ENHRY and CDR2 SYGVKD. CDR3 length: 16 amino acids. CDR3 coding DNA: TGTGCCATCAGCCCGACCAGGTCGGGTCTGGACTATGGCTACACCTTC. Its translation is CAISPTRSGLDYGYTF.

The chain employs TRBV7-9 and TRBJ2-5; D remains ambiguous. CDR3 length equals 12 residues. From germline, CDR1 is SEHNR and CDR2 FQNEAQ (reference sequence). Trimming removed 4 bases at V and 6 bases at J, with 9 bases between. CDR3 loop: CASSSVGQTQYF. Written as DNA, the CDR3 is TGTGCCAGCAGCTCTGTGGGCCAGACCCAGTACTTC.

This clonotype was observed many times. The CDR3 bases are TGTGCCAGCAGCAAAACAGGGGCCCGCAATCAGCCCCAGCATTTT. This codes for CASSKTGARNQPQHF. This chain uses TRBV21-1 with TRBJ1-5; TRBD1, the table's D call, lacks a check against the DNA. TRBV21-1 has pseudogene status. The CDR3 sequence is 15 residues long.

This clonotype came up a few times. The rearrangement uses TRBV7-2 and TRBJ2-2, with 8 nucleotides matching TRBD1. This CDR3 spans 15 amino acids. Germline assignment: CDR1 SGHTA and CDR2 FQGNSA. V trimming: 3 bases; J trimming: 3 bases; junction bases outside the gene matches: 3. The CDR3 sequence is CASSLWGQDTGELFF. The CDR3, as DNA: TGTGCCAGCAGCTTGTGGGGACAGGACACCGGGGAGCTGTTTTTT.

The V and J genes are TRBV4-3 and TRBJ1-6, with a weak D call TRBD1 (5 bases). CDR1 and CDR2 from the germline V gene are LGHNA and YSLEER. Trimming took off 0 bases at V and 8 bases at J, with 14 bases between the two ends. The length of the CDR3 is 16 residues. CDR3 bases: TGCGCCAGCAGCCAAGAGTCAGGGACGTCTCATTCACCCCTCCACTTT. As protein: CASSQESGTSHSPLHF.

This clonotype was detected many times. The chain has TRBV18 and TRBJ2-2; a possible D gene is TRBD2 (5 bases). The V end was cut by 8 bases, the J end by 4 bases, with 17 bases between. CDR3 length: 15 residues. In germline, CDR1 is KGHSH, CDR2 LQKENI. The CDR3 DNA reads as TGTGCCAGCCCGGGCCCGGGAAGATCCACCGGGGAGCTGTTTTTT. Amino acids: CASPGPGRSTGELFF.

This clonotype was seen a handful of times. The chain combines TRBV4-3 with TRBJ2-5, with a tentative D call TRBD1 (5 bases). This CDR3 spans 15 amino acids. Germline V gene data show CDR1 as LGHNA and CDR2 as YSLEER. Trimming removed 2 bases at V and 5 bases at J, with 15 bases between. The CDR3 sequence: CASSQNVRAGETQYF. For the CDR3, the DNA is TGCGCCAGCAGCCAAAACGTCAGGGCTGGGGAGACCCAGTACTTC.

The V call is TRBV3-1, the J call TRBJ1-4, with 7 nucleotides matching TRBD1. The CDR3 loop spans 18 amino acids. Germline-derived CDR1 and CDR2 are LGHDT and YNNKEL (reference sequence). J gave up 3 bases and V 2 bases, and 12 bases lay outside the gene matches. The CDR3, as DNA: TGTGCCAGCAGCCAATTGTGGAAGGGGGCGCAGGCTAATGAAAAACTGTTTTTT. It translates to CASSQLWKGAQANEKLFF.

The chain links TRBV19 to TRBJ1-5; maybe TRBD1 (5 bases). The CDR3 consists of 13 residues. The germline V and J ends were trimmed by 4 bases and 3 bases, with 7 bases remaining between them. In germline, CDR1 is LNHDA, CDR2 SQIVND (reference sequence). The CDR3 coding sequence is TGTGCCAGTAGTACAGGACACAATCAGCCCCAGCATTTT. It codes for CASSTGHNQPQHF.

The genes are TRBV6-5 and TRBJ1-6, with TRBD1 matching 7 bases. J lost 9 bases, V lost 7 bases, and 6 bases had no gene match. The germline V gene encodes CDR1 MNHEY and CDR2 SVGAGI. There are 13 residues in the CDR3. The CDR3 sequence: CASTRQGTSPLHF. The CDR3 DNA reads TGTGCCAGCACCCGACAGGGTACTTCACCCCTCCACTTT.

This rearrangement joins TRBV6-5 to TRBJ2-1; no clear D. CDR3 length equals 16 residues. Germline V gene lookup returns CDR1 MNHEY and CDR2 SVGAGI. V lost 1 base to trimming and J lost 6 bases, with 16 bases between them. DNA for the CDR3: TGTGCCAGCAGTTACTTTACAGCCCCTCGCTTCAATGAGCAGTTCTTC. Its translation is CASSYFTAPRFNEQFF.

The CDR3 DNA sequence: TGTGCCAGCAGCCAAGAAGTGGGGAATGAGCAGTTCTTC. It codes for CASSQEVGNEQFF. The rearrangement links TRBV3-1 to TRBJ2-1; D gene ambiguous. CDR1 and CDR2 (germline): LGHDT, YNNKEL (reference sequence). The CDR3 is 13 residues long. The ends were cut back, 0 bases at V and 7 bases at J, with 7 bases in the middle.

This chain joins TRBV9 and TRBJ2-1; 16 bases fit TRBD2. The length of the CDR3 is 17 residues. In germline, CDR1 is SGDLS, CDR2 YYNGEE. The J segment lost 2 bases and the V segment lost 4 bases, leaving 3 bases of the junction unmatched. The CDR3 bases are TGTGCCAGCAGCCCCGGGACTAGCGGGGGGGCCTACAATGAGCAGTTCTTC. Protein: CASSPGTSGGAYNEQFF.

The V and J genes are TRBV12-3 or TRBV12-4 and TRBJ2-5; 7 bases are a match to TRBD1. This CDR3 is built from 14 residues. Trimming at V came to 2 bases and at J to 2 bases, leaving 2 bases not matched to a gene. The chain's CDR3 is CASSLMGQQETQYF. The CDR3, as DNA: TGTGCCAGCAGTTTAATGGGACAGCAAGAGACCCAGTACTTC.

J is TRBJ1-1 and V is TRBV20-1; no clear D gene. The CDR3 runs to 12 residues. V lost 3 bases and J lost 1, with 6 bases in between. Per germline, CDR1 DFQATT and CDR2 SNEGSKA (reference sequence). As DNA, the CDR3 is TGCAGTGCTAGGGAGGGGAACACTGAAGCTTTCTTT. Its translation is CSAREGNTEAFF.

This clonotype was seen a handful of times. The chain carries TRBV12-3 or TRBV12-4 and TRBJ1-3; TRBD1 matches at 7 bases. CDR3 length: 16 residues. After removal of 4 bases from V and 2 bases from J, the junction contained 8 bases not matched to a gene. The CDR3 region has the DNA TGTGCCAGCAGTTCAACCGGGACAGCCCCTGGAAACACCATATATTTT. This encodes CASSSTGTAPGNTIYF.